The clone carrying this T cell receptor (beta chain) was recorded many times. The antigen remains unidentified. The read ends 3 residues before the CDR3 terminus; that terminus is restored from the germline J gene. These data originate in a study of T cell clonality in common variable immunodeficiency. The study's findings and limits: Repertoire-complication correlations in CVID were limited by patient heterogeneity. Fewer TCRbeta clones were shared among CVID subjects than controls.

Caucasian heritage predominated among both patients and controls. Profiled with immunoSEQ multiplex PCR; TCRdb holds only in-frame clones, not every one. The sample yields around 34,000 clones, without any singletons. The CDR3 runs to 15 residues. Trimming took 3 bases from V and 2 from J, leaving 11 bases between them. The sequence derives from a person aged 18-70 years in good health. Sequencing was performed on peripheral blood mononuclear cells. The chain has TRBV12-3 or TRBV12-4 and TRBJ1-5, with D possibly TRBD1 on 5 matching bases. The CDR3 DNA, read in part, is TGTGCCAGCAGTTTGGGGGGTGAGGGCAATCAGCCC. Translation gives CASSLGGEGNQP. The complete CDR3 reads CASSLGGEGNQPQHF.